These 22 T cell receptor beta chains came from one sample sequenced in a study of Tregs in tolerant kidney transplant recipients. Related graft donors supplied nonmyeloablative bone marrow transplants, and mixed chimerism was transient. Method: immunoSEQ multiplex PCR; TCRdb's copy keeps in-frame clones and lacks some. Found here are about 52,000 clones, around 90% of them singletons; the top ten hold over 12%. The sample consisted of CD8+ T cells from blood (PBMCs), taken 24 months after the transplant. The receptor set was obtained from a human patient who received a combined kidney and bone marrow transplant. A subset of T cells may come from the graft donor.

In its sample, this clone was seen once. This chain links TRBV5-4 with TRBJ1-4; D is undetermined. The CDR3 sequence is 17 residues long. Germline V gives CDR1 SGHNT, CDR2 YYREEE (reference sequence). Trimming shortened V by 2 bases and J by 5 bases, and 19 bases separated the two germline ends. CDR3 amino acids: CASSFKFGGSRNEKLFF. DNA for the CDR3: TGTGCCAGCAGCTTCAAGTTCGGAGGGAGCCGAAATGAAAAACTGTTTTTT.

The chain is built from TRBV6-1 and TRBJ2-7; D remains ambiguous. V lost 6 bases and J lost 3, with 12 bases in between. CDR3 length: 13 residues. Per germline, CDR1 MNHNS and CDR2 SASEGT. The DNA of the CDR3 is TGTGCCAGCAGCCAGACTGAGATCTACGAGCAGTACTTC. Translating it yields CASSQTEIYEQYF.

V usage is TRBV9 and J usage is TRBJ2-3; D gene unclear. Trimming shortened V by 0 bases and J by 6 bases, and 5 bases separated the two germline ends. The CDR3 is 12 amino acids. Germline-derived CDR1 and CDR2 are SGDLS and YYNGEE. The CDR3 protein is CASSVGGDTQYF. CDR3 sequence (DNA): TGTGCCAGCAGCGTAGGCGGCGATACGCAGTATTTT.

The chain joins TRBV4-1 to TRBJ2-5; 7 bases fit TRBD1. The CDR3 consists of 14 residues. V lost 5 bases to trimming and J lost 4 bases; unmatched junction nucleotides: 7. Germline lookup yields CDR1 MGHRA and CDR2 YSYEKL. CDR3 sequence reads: CASSRQGPRETQYF. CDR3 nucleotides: TGCGCCAGCAGCAGACAGGGTCCAAGAGAGACCCAGTACTTC.

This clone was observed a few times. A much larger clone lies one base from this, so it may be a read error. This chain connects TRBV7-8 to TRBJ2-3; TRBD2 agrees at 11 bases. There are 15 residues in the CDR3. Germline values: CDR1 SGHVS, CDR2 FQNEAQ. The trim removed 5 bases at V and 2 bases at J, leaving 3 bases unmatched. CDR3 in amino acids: CASSRLAGYTDTQYF. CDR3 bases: TGTGCCAGCAGCCGACTAGCGGGGTACACAGATACGCAGTATTTT.

The CDR3 protein is CASNRDRDPYEQYF. CDR3 in DNA: TGTGCCAGCAATAGAGACAGGGACCCCTACGAGCAGTACTTC. The chain carries TRBV2 and TRBJ2-7, with 7 bases aligning to TRBD1. V lost 7 bases to trimming and J lost 2 bases; unmatched junction nucleotides: 8. The CDR3 length is 14 residues. Germline CDR1 reads SNHLY; CDR2 reads FYNNEI.

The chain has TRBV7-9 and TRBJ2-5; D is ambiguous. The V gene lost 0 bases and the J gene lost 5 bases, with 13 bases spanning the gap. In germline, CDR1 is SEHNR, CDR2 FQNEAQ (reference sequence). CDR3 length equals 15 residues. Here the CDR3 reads CASSLANFSLETQYF. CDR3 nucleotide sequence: TGTGCCAGCAGCTTAGCGAACTTCTCCCTGGAGACCCAGTACTTC.

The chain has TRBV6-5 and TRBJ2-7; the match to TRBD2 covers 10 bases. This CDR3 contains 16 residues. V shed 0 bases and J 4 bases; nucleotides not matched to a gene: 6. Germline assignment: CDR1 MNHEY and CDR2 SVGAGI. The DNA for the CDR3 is TGTGCCAGCAGTTACTCTGCTAGCGGGAGCTTTTACGAGCAGTACTTC. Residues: CASSYSASGSFYEQYF.

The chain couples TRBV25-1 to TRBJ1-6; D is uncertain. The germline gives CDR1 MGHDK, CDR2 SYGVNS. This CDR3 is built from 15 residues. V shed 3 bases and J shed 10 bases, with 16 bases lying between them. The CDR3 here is CASSEIQWEGSPLHF. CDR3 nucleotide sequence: TGTGCCAGCAGTGAGATACAGTGGGAGGGCTCACCCCTCCACTTT.

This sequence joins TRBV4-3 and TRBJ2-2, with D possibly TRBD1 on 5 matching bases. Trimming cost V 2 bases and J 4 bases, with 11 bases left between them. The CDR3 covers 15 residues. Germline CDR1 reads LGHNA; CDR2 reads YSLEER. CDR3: CASSQLIGATGELFF. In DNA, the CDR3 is TGCGCCAGCAGCCAACTGATAGGGGCCACCGGGGAGCTGTTTTTT.

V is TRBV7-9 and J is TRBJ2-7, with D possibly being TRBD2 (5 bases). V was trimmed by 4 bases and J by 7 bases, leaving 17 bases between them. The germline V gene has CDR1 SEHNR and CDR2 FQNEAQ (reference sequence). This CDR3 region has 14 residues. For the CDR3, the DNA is TGTGCCAGCAGCTCCGGACTTAAACTATGGGAGCAGTACTTC. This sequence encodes CASSSGLKLWEQYF.

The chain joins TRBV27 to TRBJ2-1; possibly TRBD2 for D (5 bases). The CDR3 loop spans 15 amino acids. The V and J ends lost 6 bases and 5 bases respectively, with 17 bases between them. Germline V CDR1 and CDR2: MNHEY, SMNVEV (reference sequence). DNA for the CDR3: TGTGCCAGCAGCTTAATCGGGGAAAAAGACAATGAGCAGTTCTTC. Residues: CASSLIGEKDNEQFF.

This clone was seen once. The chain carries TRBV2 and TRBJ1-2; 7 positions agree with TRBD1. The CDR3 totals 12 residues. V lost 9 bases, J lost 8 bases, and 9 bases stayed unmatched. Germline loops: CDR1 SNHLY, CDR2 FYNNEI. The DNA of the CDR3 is TGTGCCAGGGCGGACAGGCCTACGGGCTACACCTTC. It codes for CARADRPTGYTF. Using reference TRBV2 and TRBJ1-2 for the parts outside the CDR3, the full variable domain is EPEVTQTPSHQVTQMGQEVILRCVPISNHLYFYWYRQILGQKVEFLVSFYNNEISEKSEIFDDQFSVERPDGSNFTLKIRSTKLEDSAMYFCARADRPTGYTFGSGTRLTVV.

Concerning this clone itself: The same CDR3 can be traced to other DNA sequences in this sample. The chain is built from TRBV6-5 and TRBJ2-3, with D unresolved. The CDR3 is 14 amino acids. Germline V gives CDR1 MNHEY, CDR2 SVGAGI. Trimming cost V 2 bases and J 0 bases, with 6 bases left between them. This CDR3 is CASSYIRSTDTQYF. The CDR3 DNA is TGTGCCAGCAGTTACATCCGGAGCACAGATACGCAGTATTTT.

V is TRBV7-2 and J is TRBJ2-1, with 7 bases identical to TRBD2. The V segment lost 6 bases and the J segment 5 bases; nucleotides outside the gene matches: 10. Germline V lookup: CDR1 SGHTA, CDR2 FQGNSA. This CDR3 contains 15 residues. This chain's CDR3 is CASSRLGLTDNEQFF. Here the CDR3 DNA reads TGTGCCAGCAGTAGATTGGGACTAACAGACAATGAGCAGTTCTTC.

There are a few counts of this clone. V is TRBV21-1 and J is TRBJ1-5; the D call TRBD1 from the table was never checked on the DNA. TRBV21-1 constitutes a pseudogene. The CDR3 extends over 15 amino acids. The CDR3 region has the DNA TGTGCCAGCACCCCAACAGGGGATAGCAATCAGCCCCAGCATTTT. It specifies CASTPTGDSNQPQHF.

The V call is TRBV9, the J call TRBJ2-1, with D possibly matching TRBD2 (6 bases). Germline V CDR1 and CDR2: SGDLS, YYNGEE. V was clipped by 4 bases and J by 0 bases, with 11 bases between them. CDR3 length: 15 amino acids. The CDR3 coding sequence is TGTGCCAGCAGCCTGACGACTAGCTCCTACAATGAGCAGTTCTTC. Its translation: CASSLTTSSYNEQFF.

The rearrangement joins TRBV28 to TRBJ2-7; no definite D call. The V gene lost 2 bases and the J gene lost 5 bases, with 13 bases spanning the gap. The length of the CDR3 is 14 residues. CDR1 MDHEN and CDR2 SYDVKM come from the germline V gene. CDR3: CASSLGTASNEQYF. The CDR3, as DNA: TGTGCCAGCAGTTTAGGCACAGCTTCTAACGAGCAGTACTTC.

CDR3 nucleotides: TGCGCCAGCAGCCAGATAGCGGGGGGGCCAGATACGCAGTATTTT. It yields the protein CASSQIAGGPDTQYF. The genes are TRBV4-3 and TRBJ2-3; 11 bases fit TRBD2. V gave up 3 bases and J gave up 4 bases; unmatched junction bases: 3. CDR1 LGHNA and CDR2 YSLEER come from the germline V gene. This CDR3 is built from 15 residues.

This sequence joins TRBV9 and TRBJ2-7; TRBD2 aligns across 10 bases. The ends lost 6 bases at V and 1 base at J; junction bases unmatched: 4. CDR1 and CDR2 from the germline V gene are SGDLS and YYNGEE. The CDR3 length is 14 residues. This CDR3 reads CASNRAGGSYEQYF. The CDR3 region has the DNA TGTGCCAGCAACCGAGCGGGAGGGTCCTACGAGCAGTACTTC.

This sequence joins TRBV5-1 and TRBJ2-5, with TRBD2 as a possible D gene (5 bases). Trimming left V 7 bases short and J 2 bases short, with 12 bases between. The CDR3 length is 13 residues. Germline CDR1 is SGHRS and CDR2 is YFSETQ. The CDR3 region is CASRTGLQETQYF. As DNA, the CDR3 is TGCGCCAGCCGGACTGGACTTCAAGAGACCCAGTACTTC.

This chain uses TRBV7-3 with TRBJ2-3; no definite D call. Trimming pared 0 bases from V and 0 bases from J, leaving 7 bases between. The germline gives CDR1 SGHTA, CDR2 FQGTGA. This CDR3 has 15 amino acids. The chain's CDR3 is CASSLTWASTDTQYF. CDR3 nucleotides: TGTGCCAGCAGCTTAACGTGGGCAAGCACAGATACGCAGTATTTT.